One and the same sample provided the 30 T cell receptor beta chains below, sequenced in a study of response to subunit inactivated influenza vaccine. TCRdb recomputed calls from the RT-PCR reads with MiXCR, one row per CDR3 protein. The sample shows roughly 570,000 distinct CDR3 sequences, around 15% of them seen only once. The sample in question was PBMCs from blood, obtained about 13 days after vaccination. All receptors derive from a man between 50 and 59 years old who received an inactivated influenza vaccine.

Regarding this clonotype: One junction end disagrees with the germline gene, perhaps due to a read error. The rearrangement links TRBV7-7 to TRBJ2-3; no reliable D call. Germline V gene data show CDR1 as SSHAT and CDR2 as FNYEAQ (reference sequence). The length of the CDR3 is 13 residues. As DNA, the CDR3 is TGTGCTAGCAGCTTAGCATCGAGGGATACGCAGTATTTT. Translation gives CASSLASRDTQYF.

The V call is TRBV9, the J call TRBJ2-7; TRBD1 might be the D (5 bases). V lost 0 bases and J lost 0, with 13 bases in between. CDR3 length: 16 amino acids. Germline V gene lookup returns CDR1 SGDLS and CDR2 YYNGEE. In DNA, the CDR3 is TGTGCCAGCAGCGTAGGTCTCCAGGGTAGCTCCTACGAGCAGTACTTC. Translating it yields CASSVGLQGSSYEQYF.

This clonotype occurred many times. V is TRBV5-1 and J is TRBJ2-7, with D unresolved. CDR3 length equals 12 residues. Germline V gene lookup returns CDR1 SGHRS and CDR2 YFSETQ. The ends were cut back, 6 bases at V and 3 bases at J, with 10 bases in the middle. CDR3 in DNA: TGCGCCAGCATCTCCGACTTCTACGAGCAGTACTTC. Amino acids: CASISDFYEQYF.

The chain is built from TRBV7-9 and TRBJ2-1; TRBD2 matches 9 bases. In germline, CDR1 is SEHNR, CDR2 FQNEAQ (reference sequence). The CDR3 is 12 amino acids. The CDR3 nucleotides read TGTGCTACGCATAGCGGGAGCGACGAGCAGTTCTTC. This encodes CATHSGSDEQFF.

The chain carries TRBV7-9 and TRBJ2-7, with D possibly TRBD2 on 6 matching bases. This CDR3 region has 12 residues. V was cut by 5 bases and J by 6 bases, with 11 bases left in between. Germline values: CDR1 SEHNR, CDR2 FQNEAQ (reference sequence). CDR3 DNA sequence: TGTGCCAGCAGCACTGGGGGGTCCGAGCAGTACTTC. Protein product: CASSTGGSEQYF. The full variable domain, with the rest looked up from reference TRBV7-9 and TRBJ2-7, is DTGVSQNPRHKITKRGQNVTFRCDPISEHNRLYWYRQTLGQGPEFLTYFQNEAQLEKSRLLSDRFSAERPKGSFSTLEIQRTEQGDSAMYLCASSTGGSEQYFGPGTRLTVT.

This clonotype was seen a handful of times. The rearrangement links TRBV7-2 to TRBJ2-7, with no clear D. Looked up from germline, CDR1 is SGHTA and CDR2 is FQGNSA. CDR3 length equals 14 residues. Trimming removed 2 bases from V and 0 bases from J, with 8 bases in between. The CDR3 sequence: CASSLSYGSYEQYF. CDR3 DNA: TGTGCCAGCAGCTTATCGTATGGCTCCTACGAGCAGTACTTC.

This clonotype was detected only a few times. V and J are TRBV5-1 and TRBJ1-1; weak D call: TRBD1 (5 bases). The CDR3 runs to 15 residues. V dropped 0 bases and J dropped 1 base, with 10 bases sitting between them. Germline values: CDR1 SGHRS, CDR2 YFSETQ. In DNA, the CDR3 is TGCGCCAGCAGCTTGGATCTGGGACGGAACACTGAAGCTTTCTTT. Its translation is CASSLDLGRNTEAFF.

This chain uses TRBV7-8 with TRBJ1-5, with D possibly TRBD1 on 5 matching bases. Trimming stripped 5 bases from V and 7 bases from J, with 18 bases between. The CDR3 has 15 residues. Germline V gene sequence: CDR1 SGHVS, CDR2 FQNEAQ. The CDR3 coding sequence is TGTGCCAGCAGCCAGAATTGGGGGATTGGGCAGCCCCAGCATTTT. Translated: CASSQNWGIGQPQHF.

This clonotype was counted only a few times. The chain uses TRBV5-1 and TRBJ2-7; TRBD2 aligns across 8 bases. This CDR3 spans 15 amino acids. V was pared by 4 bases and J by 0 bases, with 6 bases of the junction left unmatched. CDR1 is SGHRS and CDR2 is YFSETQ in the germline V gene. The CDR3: CASSQTSAYSYEQYF. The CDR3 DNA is TGCGCCAGCAGCCAGACTAGCGCGTACTCCTACGAGCAGTACTTC.

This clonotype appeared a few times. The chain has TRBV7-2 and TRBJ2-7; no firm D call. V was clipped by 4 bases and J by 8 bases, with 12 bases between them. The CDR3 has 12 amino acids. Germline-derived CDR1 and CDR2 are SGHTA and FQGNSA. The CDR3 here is CASSSIREKQYF. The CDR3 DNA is TGTGCCAGCAGCTCTATAAGAGAAAAGCAGTACTTC.

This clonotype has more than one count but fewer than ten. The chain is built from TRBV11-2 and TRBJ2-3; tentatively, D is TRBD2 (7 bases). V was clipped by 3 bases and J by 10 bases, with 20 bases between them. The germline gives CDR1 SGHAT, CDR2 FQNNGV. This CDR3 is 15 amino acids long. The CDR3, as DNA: TGTGCCAGCAGCTTGTCGGCGAGGGGGGGTGTCGCGCAGTATTTT. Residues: CASSLSARGGVAQYF.

The CDR3 spells CASSQASGRATDTQYF. CDR3 nucleotides: TGCGCCAGCAGCCAAGCAAGTGGCAGGGCCACAGATACGCAGTATTTT. This sequence joins TRBV4-3 and TRBJ2-3; perhaps TRBD1 as D (5 bases). The V and J ends lost 1 base and 2 bases respectively, with 13 bases between them. The CDR3 consists of 16 residues. CDR1 is LGHNA, CDR2 YSLEER, per germline.

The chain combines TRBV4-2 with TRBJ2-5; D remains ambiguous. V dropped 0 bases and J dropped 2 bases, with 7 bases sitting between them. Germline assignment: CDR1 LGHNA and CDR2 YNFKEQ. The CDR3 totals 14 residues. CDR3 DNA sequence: TGTGCCAGCAGCCAAGAGTACCAGCAAGAGACCCAGTACTTC. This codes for CASSQEYQQETQYF.

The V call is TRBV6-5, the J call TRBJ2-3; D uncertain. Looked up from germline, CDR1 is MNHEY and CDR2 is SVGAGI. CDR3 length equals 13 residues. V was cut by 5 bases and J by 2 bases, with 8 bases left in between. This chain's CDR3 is CASSIQLTDTQYF. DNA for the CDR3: TGTGCCAGCAGTATACAGCTCACAGATACGCAGTATTTT.

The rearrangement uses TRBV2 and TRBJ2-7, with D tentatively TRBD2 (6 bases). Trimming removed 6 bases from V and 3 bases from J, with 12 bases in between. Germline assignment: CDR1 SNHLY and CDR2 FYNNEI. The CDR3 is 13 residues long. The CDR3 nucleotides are TGTGCCAGCAGGGGGCGGGGAGACTACGAGCAGTACTTC. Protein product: CASRGRGDYEQYF.

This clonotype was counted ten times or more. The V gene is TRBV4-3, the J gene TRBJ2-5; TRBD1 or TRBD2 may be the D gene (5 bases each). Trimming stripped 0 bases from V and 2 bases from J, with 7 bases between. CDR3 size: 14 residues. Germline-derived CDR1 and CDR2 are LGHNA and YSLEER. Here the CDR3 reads CASSQDWGQETQYF. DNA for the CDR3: TGCGCCAGCAGCCAAGACTGGGGGCAAGAGACCCAGTACTTC.

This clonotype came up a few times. CDR3 loop: CASGKGQRSTEAFF. The CDR3 DNA reads TGTGCCAGCGGCAAGGGACAGCGGTCCACTGAAGCTTTCTTT. This sequence joins TRBV7-9 and TRBJ1-1; 7 bases are a match to TRBD1. This CDR3 is 14 amino acids long. From germline, CDR1 is SEHNR and CDR2 FQNEAQ (reference sequence). V was clipped by 8 bases and J by 4 bases; unmatched bases: 10.

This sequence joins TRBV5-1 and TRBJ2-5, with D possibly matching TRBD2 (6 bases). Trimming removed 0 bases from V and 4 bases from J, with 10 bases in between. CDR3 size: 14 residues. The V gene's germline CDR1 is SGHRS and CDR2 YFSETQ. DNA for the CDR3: TGCGCCAGCAGCTTGGGGCGGGAAGGAGAGACCCAGTACTTC. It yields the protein CASSLGREGETQYF.

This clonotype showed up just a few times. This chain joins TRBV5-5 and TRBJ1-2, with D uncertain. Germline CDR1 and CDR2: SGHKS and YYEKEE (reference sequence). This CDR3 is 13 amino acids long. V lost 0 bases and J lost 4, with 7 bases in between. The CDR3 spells CASSLDGTYGYTF. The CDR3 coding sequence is TGTGCCAGCAGCTTGGACGGAACCTATGGCTACACCTTC.

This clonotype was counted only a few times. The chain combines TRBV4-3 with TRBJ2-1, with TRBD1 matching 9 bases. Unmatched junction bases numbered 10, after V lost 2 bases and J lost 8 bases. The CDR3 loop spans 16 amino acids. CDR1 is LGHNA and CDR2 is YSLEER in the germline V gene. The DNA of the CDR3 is TGCGCCAGCAGCCAACTCCTCCGGGACAGGGTCGATGAGCAGTTCTTC. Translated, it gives CASSQLLRDRVDEQFF.

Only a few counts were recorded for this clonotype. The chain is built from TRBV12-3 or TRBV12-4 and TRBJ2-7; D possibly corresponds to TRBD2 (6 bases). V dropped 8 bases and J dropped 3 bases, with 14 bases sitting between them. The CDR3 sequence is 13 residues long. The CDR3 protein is CASGGTPLYEQYF. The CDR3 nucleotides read TGTGCCAGCGGGGGGACCCCCCTCTACGAGCAGTACTTC.

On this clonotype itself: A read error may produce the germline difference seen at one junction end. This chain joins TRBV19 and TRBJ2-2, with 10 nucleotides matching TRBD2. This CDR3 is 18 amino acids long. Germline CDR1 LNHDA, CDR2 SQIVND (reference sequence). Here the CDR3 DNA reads TGTGCCAGTAGTCTCCCCCTAAGCGGGGGGGCGAAGACCGGGGAGCTGTTTTTT. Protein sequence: CASSLPLSGGAKTGELFF.

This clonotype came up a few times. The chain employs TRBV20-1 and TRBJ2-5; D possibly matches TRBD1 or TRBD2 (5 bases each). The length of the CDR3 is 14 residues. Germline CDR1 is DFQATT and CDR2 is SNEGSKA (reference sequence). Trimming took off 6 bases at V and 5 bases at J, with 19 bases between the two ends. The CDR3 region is CSAPQKGRGETQYF. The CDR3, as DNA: TGCAGTGCGCCTCAGAAGGGGCGCGGGGAGACCCAGTACTTC.

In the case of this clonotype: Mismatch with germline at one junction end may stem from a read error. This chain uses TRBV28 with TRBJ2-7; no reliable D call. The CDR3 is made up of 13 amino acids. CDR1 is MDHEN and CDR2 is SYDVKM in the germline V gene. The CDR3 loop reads CASSWAARIHTAF. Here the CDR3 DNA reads TGTGCCAGCAGTTGGGCAGCCCGGATCCATACCGCTTTC. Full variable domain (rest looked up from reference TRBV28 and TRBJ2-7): DVKVTQSSRYLVKRTGEKVFLECVQDMDHENMFWYRQDPGLGLRLIYFSYDVKMKEKGDIPEGYSVSREKKERFSLILESASTNQTSMYLCASSWAARIHTAFGPGTRLTVT.

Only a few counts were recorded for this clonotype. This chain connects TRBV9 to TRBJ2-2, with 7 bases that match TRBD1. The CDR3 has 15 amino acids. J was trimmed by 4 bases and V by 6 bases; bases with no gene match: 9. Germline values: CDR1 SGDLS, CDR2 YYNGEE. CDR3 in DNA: TGTGCCAGCAAGTGGGAACAGGGGATCACCGGGGAGCTGTTTTTT. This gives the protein CASKWEQGITGELFF.

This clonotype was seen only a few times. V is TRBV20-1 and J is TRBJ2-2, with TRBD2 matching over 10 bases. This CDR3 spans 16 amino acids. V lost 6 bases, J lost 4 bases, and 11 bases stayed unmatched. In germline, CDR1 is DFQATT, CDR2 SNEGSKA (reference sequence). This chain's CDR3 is CSARPSGSVSTGELFF. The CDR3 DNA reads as TGCAGTGCCAGGCCTAGCGGGAGTGTGAGCACCGGGGAGCTGTTTTTT.

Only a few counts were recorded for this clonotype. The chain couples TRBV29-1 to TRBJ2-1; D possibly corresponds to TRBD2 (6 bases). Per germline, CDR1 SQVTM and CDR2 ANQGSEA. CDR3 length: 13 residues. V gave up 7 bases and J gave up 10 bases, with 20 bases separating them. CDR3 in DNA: TGCAGCGCTTTGGTGGGTAGCGCGGGGGAGCAGTTCTTC. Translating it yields CSALVGSAGEQFF.

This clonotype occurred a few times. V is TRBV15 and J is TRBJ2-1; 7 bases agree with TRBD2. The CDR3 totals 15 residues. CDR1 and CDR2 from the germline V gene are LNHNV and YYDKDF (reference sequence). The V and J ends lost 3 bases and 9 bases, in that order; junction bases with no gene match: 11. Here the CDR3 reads CATSSRGDLFGEQFF. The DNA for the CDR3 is TGTGCCACCAGCAGCCGGGGGGACCTTTTCGGTGAGCAGTTCTTC.

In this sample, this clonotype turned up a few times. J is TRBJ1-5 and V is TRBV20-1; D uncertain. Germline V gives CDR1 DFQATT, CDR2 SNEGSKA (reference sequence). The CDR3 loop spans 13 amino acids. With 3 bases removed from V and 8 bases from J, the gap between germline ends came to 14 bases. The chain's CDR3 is CSASLTTREPQHF. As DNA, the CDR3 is TGCAGTGCTAGCCTTACCACAAGGGAGCCCCAGCATTTT.

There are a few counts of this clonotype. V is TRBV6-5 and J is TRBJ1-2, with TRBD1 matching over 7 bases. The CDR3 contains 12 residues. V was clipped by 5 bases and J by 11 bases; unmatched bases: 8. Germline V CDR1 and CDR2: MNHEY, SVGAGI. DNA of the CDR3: TGTGCCAGCAGTATGAGACAGGGAGTTTACACCTTC. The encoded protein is CASSMRQGVYTF.